This TCR beta chain was found in a study of OX40 agonist ivuxolimab in advanced cancers. Deletions cut 3 bases from V and 0 bases from J, with 5 bases between. Germline loops: CDR1 KGHSH, CDR2 LQKENI. The CDR3 consists of 13 residues. This clone has a single count. Within the sample, other DNA sequences also encode this same CDR3. TCRdb's table, derived via immunoSEQ multiplex PCR, lists solely in-frame clones and lacks some. The sample shows 77,000 or so clones, around 85% of them seen only once. This sequence was found in an adult with an advanced solid tumor such as melanoma, head and neck, liver or kidney cancer. This rearrangement joins TRBV18 to TRBJ1-1; the D is unclear. Sequencing used CD4+ or CD8+ T cells sorted from blood, obtained in a trial of the OX40 agonist ivuxolimab. DNA for the CDR3: TGTGCCAGCTCACCGGGCATGAACACTGAAGCTTTCTTT. Its translation is CASSPGMNTEAFF. Full variable domain (rest looked up from reference TRBV18 and TRBJ1-1): NAGVMQNPRHLVRRRGQEARLRCSPMKGHSHVYWYRQLPEEGLKFMVYLQKENIIDESGMPKERFSAEFPKEGPSILRIQQVVRGDSAAYFCASSPGMNTEAFFGQGTRLTVV.